This T cell receptor beta chain was sequenced during a study of cytomegalovirus exposure and HLA in healthy donors. Study context: In an early release, HLA-typed donors contributed 77 million or so unique TCR sequences.

Broader study findings: A missense DCLRE1C variant was associated with V- and J-gene trimming of TCR beta chains in a later analysis, and an independent cohort replicated the association. In vitro, three CMV-associated chains proved specific for CMV antigens. Association with HLA alleles at 0.05 false discovery rate was found for 17,000 or so TCR beta sequences in a later analysis.

Researchers ran the PCR with 60 Vbeta and 13 Jbeta primers. Using immunoSEQ multiplex PCR, the repertoire was profiled, and TCRdb retains in-frame clones only, with some absent. The specimen's table records tens of thousands of clones. About this clone itself: Its target is not known.

The J segment lost 9 bases and the V segment lost 4 bases, leaving 11 bases of the junction unmatched. Germline CDR1 and CDR2: SGHRS and YFSETQ. The CDR3 is 15 residues long. The source of this sequence is a female donor in good health and CMV-seropositive. Sequenced input: PBMCs. V and J are TRBV5-1 and TRBJ2-1; the match to TRBD1 covers 9 bases. Here the CDR3 DNA reads TGCGCCAGCAGCCCAGGACAGGGGATTGGTGGTGAGCAGTTCTTC. Translating gives CASSPGQGIGGEQFF. The full variable domain, in which reference TRBV5-1 and TRBJ2-1 provide the parts outside the CDR3, is KAGVTQTPRYLIKTRGQQVTLSCSPISGHRSVSWYQQTPGQGLQFLFEYFSETQRNKGNFPGRFSGRQFSNSRSEMNVSTLELGDSALYLCASSPGQGIGGEQFFGPGTRLTVL.